These 14 T cell receptor beta chains share one sample of origin, sequenced in a study of blood T cells in healthy people across ages. Primers used in a second PCR of about 7 to 11 cycles were a sample-barcoded 5' primer and a J-beta primer mix. TCRdb called the 5' RACE reads again in MiXCR, with one record for every CDR3 protein. The table includes 630,000 or so distinct CDR3 sequences, about 30% detected once. Sequencing used blood. The receptor source for this set is an elderly woman in good health.

This clonotype came up a few times. The genes are TRBV20-1 and TRBJ2-4; the D gene could be TRBD1 or TRBD2 (6 bases each). The end of the DNA is better explained by TRBJ2-5, so the J call may be wrong. Germline lookup yields CDR1 DFQATT and CDR2 SNEGSKA (reference sequence). The CDR3 consists of 14 residues. The CDR3 loop reads CSATGALSKETQYF. The CDR3 DNA reads TGCAGTGCCACGGGGGCGCTCTCCAAAGAGACCCAGTACTTC.

This clonotype was counted a single time. The V gene is TRBV12-3 or TRBV12-4, the J gene TRBJ1-2, with D hard to call. The CDR3 runs 16 residues. V gave up 2 bases and J gave up 1 base, with 14 bases separating them. CDR3 DNA sequence: TGTGCCAGCAGTTTAAGTTCTGGCAGCTATAACTATGGCTACACCTTC. Protein product: CASSLSSGSYNYGYTF.

This clonotype turned up a few times. It may be a read error: a sequence one base away is much more abundant. The chain employs TRBV6-1 and TRBJ2-4; possibly TRBD2 for D (6 bases). The assigned J gene may be wrong: the sequence end matches TRBJ2-7 better. In germline, CDR1 is MNHNS, CDR2 SASEGT. There are 12 residues in the CDR3. For the CDR3, the DNA is TGTACCAGCAGGGACTCCACCTACGAGCAGTACTTC. Residues: CTSRDSTYEQYF.

At least ten counts were recorded for this clonotype. The V gene is TRBV5-6, the J gene TRBJ2-3; D is perhaps TRBD2 (6 bases). Looked up from germline, CDR1 is SGHDT and CDR2 is YYEEEE. The V gene lost 3 bases and the J gene lost 2 bases, with 10 bases spanning the gap. CDR3 size: 14 residues. The CDR3 sequence is CASSSGLYTDTQYF. The CDR3 DNA reads as TGTGCCAGCAGCTCGGGACTGTACACAGATACGCAGTATTTT. Full variable domain (rest looked up from reference TRBV5-6 and TRBJ2-3): DAGVTQSPTHLIKTRGQQVTLRCSPKSGHDTVSWYQQALGQGPQFIFQYYEEEERQRGNFPDRFSGHQFPNYSSELNVNALLLGDSALYLCASSSGLYTDTQYFGPGTRLTVL.

A remark on this clonotype: The germline gene is not matched at one end of the junction; a read error may be the cause. The rearrangement links TRBV5-6 to TRBJ1-5, with D unclear. The length of the CDR3 is 17 residues. The germline V gene encodes CDR1 SGHDT and CDR2 YYEEEE. Here the CDR3 DNA reads TGTACCAGCAGCAGCACGGTCGGGAGTTTTGGCAATCAGCCCCAGCATTTT. Translated, it gives CTSSSTVGSFGNQPQHF.

This clonotype showed up many times. The chain couples TRBV25-1 to TRBJ1-2; D unresolved. CDR1 MGHDK and CDR2 SYGVNS come from the germline V gene. This CDR3 is built from 12 residues. With 1 base removed from V and 5 bases from J, the gap between germline ends came to 5 bases. CDR3 region: CASSESFYGYTF. The CDR3 region has the DNA TGTGCCAGCAGTGAATCCTTTTATGGCTACACCTTC.

In regard to this clonotype: A much larger clone differs by one base, so this may be a read error. The chain carries TRBV9 and TRBJ2-2, with TRBD1 matching 9 bases. CDR1 is SGDLS, CDR2 YYNGEE, per germline. V gave up 3 bases and J gave up 5 bases; unmatched junction bases: 8. The CDR3 totals 16 residues. CDR3 in amino acids: CASSASGTGLTGELFF. The CDR3 nucleotides read TGTGCCAGCAGCGCCTCCGGGACAGGGCTGACCGGGGAGCTGTTTTTT.

About this clonotype itself: No conserved phenylalanine or tryptophan is present at the end of the CDR3, so a read error is the likely explanation. The chain couples TRBV7-9 to TRBJ2-1; maybe TRBD2 (6 bases). CDR3 length: 15 residues. In germline, CDR1 is SEHNR, CDR2 FQNEAQ (reference sequence). CDR3 nucleotides: TGTGCCGGCAGCCCAAGACTAGTGGAAAACAATGAGCAGTTCTCC. It translates to CAGSPRLVENNEQFS.

The genes are TRBV2 and TRBJ1-4, with D possibly TRBD1 on 6 matching bases. CDR1 and CDR2 (germline): SNHLY, FYNNEI. This CDR3 has 15 amino acids. Trimming shortened V by 5 bases and J by 3 bases, and 13 bases separated the two germline ends. The CDR3 nucleotides read TGTGCCAGCAGTAATTTGGAGGGGGCTAATGAAAAACTGTTTTTT. Translated: CASSNLEGANEKLFF. Looking up the rest from reference TRBV2 and TRBJ1-4 gives the full variable domain: EPEVTQTPSHQVTQMGQEVILRCVPISNHLYFYWYRQILGQKVEFLVSFYNNEISEKSEIFDDQFSVERPDGSNFTLKIRSTKLEDSAMYFCASSNLEGANEKLFFGSGTQLSVL.

DNA for the CDR3: TGTGCCAGCAGCCCTCGACAGGGAAGGACGGGCTACACCTTC. Translated: CASSPRQGRTGYTF. The genes are TRBV7-9 and TRBJ1-2; 7 bases are a match to TRBD1. The CDR3 runs to 14 residues. V lost 5 bases to trimming and J lost 8 bases; unmatched junction nucleotides: 11. Germline assignment: CDR1 SEHNR and CDR2 FQNEAQ (reference sequence).

This clonotype was counted many times. The gene calls are TRBV20-1 and TRBJ2-7, with 9 bases identical to TRBD2. The CDR3 runs to 13 residues. Germline CDR1 is DFQATT and CDR2 is SNEGSKA (reference sequence). The J segment lost 2 bases and the V segment lost 5 bases, leaving 4 bases of the junction unmatched. Written as DNA, the CDR3 is TGCAGTGCTCAAGCGGGGGGAGCCTACGAGCAGTACTTC. Amino acids: CSAQAGGAYEQYF.

This clonotype was seen ten or more times. In DNA, the CDR3 is TGTGCCAGCGGGATCGGCCAGCTCTATGGCTACACCTTC. Translating gives CASGIGQLYGYTF. The chain employs TRBV11-1 and TRBJ1-2; D is unclear. Trimming shortened V by 8 bases and J by 4 bases, and 14 bases separated the two germline ends. CDR1 is SGHAT and CDR2 is FQDESV in the germline V gene (reference sequence). The CDR3 contains 13 residues.

The chain couples TRBV21-1 to TRBJ1-1; TRBD1 is taken as the D call from the table, unchecked against the DNA. TRBV21-1 is a recognized pseudogene. CDR3 length: 15 amino acids. The CDR3 nucleotides read TGTGCCAGCAGCAAAAGGAACGGGGGCAACACTGAAGCTTTCTTT. Translating gives CASSKRNGGNTEAFF.

This clonotype was seen many times. The chain couples TRBV4-2 to TRBJ2-7; 8 nucleotides match TRBD1. Trimming removed 4 bases from V and 2 bases from J; junction bases left unmatched: 10. Germline-derived CDR1 and CDR2 are LGHNA and YNFKEQ. This CDR3 spans 16 amino acids. CDR3 DNA: TGTGCCAGCAGCCCTGGACAGGACAGGGCTACCTACGAGCAGTACTTC. Its protein product is CASSPGQDRATYEQYF.